A single sample is the source of the 32 T cell receptor beta chains below, sequenced in a study of human T cells and chemical hapten exposure. TCRdb reprocessed the RACE reads via MiXCR and lists one record per CDR3 protein. This repertoire shows 150,000 to 200,000 distinct CDR3 sequences, about a quarter found once; its top ten account for roughly 2%. Indicated time point: patch test 3, about 24 weeks after DPC sensitization. Treatment noted: therapeutic diphenylcyclopropenone sensitization with weekly scalp DPC. The source material was whole blood, sampled in connection with sensitization to the hapten diphenylcyclopropenone (DPC). These receptors all stem from a woman younger than 35 with alopecia areata. Some clones in this sample may be carry-over from other donors' samples.

The chain recombines TRBV20-1 with TRBJ2-2; a weak D match, TRBD2 (6 bases). CDR3 length: 14 amino acids. CDR1 is DFQATT and CDR2 is SNEGSKA in the germline V gene (reference sequence). V lost 0 bases, J lost 1 base, and 6 bases lay in between. CDR3 DNA: TGCAGTGCTAGAGAGGGGGGGAACACCGGGGAGCTGTTTTTT. Protein product: CSAREGGNTGELFF.

This clonotype was observed a few times. The chain employs TRBV7-9 and TRBJ2-7; 7 bases are a match to TRBD2. The CDR3 contains 15 residues. Trimming at V came to 4 bases and at J to 6 bases, leaving 12 bases not matched to a gene. From germline, CDR1 is SEHNR and CDR2 FQNEAQ (reference sequence). The CDR3, as DNA: TGTGCCAGCAGCTCTCTAGGGGAGGGAAGGGGCGAGCAGTACTTC. It codes for CASSSLGEGRGEQYF.

The chain has TRBV5-1 and TRBJ1-1, with D unclear. Between the trimmed V and J ends, which lost 6 bases and 1 base, there was a span of 7 bases. This CDR3 region has 12 residues. Germline V CDR1 and CDR2: SGHRS, YFSETQ. Written as DNA, the CDR3 is TGCGCCAGCACGCTACGGAACACTGAAGCTTTCTTT. Amino acids: CASTLRNTEAFF.

There are a few counts of this clonotype. The chain combines TRBV14 with TRBJ1-1; D may be TRBD1 (5 bases). The length of the CDR3 is 14 residues. CDR1 is SGHDN and CDR2 is FVKESK in the germline V gene. With 5 bases removed from V and 6 bases from J, the gap between germline ends came to 16 bases. In DNA, the CDR3 is TGTGCCAGCAGCAAAGCCAGCGGGGGGGCTGAAGCTTTCTTT. This sequence encodes CASSKASGGAEAFF.

A few counts support this clonotype. The V gene is TRBV5-1, the J gene TRBJ2-1; TRBD2 agrees at 9 bases. Trimming cost V 2 bases and J 6 bases; bases outside gene matches: 9. Looked up from germline, CDR1 is SGHRS and CDR2 is YFSETQ. The CDR3 has 16 amino acids. The chain's CDR3 is CASSLKSSGGINEQFF. The CDR3 nucleotides are TGCGCCAGCAGCTTAAAATCGAGCGGGGGGATCAATGAGCAGTTCTTC.

The rearrangement joins TRBV7-2 to TRBJ2-7, with D possibly matching TRBD2 (6 bases). CDR1 is SGHTA, CDR2 FQGNSA, per germline. V lost 5 bases and J lost 7, with 21 bases in between. The CDR3 covers 15 residues. CDR3 sequence (DNA): TGTGCCAGCAGCCATAAGGGAGGTAGCGAGATGGAGCAGTACTTC. It encodes CASSHKGGSEMEQYF.

This clonotype was seen more than once but under ten times. DNA for the CDR3: TGCAGTGCTAGAGGCCTGATTGCCGGTCAGCCCCAGCATTTT. Translation: CSARGLIAGQPQHF. This chain uses TRBV20-1 with TRBJ1-5, with D uncertain. Germline V gene data show CDR1 as DFQATT and CDR2 as SNEGSKA (reference sequence). The CDR3 sequence is 14 residues long. Trimming left V 1 base short and J 6 bases short, with 13 bases between.

The chain couples TRBV12-5 to TRBJ1-1; D might be TRBD1 (6 bases). V lost 1 base to trimming and J lost 1 base, with 13 bases between them. The CDR3 is 16 amino acids. Germline assignment: CDR1 LGHNT and CDR2 FRNRAP. CDR3 nucleotide sequence: TGTGCTAGTGGTTTGGACATCGGGGGCGGGAACACTGAAGCTTTCTTT. Residues: CASGLDIGGGNTEAFF.

The V and J genes are TRBV24-1 and TRBJ2-7; D unclear. Looked up from germline, CDR1 is KGHDR and CDR2 is SFDVKD. The CDR3 is 12 amino acids. Trimming took off 1 base at V and 7 bases at J, with 7 bases between the two ends. CDR3 in amino acids: CATSDFAGEQYF. CDR3 bases: TGTGCCACCAGTGATTTCGCCGGGGAGCAGTACTTC.

This clonotype was seen a few times. This rearrangement joins TRBV29-1 to TRBJ1-2, with no clear D. Germline CDR1 SQVTM, CDR2 ANQGSEA. V gave up 4 bases and J gave up 6 bases, with 6 bases separating them. The CDR3 has 10 residues. The CDR3 DNA is TGCAGCGTTGGGTCAGATGGCTACACCTTC. Protein sequence: CSVGSDGYTF.

The table lists this clonotype with a few counts. This chain's CDR3 is CSASKVDGDFSYEQYF. CDR3 sequence (DNA): TGCAGTGCTAGTAAGGTGGACGGGGACTTCTCCTACGAGCAGTACTTC. This chain joins TRBV20-1 and TRBJ2-7; tentative D call: TRBD2 (6 bases). The V end was cut by 3 bases, the J end by 0 bases, with 18 bases between. Germline CDR1 and CDR2: DFQATT and SNEGSKA (reference sequence). The CDR3 contains 16 residues.

This clonotype occurred a few times. The CDR3 nucleotides read TGTGCCAGCAGCCCAACAGCGGGAGAATTCCAAGAGACCCAGTACTTC. Its translation: CASSPTAGEFQETQYF. V is TRBV7-9 and J is TRBJ2-5, with 8 bases fitting TRBD2. Germline lookup yields CDR1 SEHNR and CDR2 FQNEAQ (reference sequence). The CDR3 totals 16 residues. The V gene end was trimmed by 5 bases and the J gene end by 1 base; junction bases not matched to a gene: 9.

The rearrangement links TRBV12-3 or TRBV12-4 to TRBJ1-1, with TRBD1 as a possible D gene (5 bases). With 5 bases removed from V and 8 bases from J, the gap between germline ends came to 12 bases. This CDR3 contains 12 residues. For the CDR3, the DNA is TGTGCCAGCAGTCAACCGGGGCTAGAAGCTTTCTTT. Translating gives CASSQPGLEAFF.

This clonotype was found many times. This rearrangement joins TRBV7-9 to TRBJ2-5, with 7 bases lining up with TRBD2. V lost 3 bases and J lost 5; bases outside the gene matches: 6. The CDR3 is 14 amino acids. Germline assignment: CDR1 SEHNR and CDR2 FQNEAQ (reference sequence). The CDR3 reads CASSLLRERETQYF. DNA for the CDR3: TGTGCCAGCAGCTTGTTGCGGGAGAGGGAGACCCAGTACTTC.

This clonotype showed up many times. The chain carries TRBV7-2 and TRBJ2-7; the match to TRBD2 covers 11 bases. The germline CDR1 and CDR2 sequences are SGHTA and FQGNSA. The CDR3 is 14 residues long. V was pared by 5 bases and J by 2 bases, with 2 bases of the junction left unmatched. CDR3: CASSLTSGAYEQYF. DNA for the CDR3: TGTGCCAGCAGCCTGACTAGCGGGGCCTACGAGCAGTACTTC.

This clonotype was detected a few times. The rearrangement uses TRBV2 and TRBJ1-4; D not resolved. The CDR3 length is 12 residues. The germline CDR1 and CDR2 sequences are SNHLY and FYNNEI. V shed 6 bases and J shed 7 bases, with 9 bases lying between them. CDR3 protein: CASRAEGEKLFF. The CDR3 region has the DNA TGTGCCAGCAGGGCCGAGGGTGAAAAACTGTTTTTT.

Only one count was recorded for this clonotype. The genes are TRBV12-3 or TRBV12-4 and TRBJ1-5; no clear D. V was pared by 3 bases and J by 5 bases, with 8 bases between. The CDR3 is made up of 13 amino acids. The CDR3 here is CASSFGLDQPQHF. The CDR3, as DNA: TGTGCCAGCAGTTTTGGCCTAGATCAGCCCCAGCATTTT.

This clonotype was observed a few times. The V gene is TRBV4-1, the J gene TRBJ1-4, with TRBD1 matching over 8 bases. Germline trimming cut 2 bases from V and 4 bases from J; bases unmatched to any gene: 3. The germline V gene has CDR1 MGHRA and CDR2 YSYEKL. The CDR3 loop spans 15 amino acids. The CDR3 region is CASSQPQGVNEKLFF. CDR3 nucleotides: TGCGCCAGCAGCCAACCACAGGGGGTTAATGAAAAACTGTTTTTT.

J is TRBJ2-2 and V is TRBV5-1; D ambiguous. V was pared by 4 bases and J by 7 bases, with 11 bases between. The germline gives CDR1 SGHRS, CDR2 YFSETQ. The CDR3 is 13 residues long. The CDR3 region is CASSADFFGELFF. In nucleotides, the CDR3 is TGCGCCAGCAGCGCCGACTTCTTCGGGGAGCTGTTTTTT. Together with reference TRBV5-1 and TRBJ2-2, the CDR3 gives the full variable domain: KAGVTQTPRYLIKTRGQQVTLSCSPISGHRSVSWYQQTPGQGLQFLFEYFSETQRNKGNFPGRFSGRQFSNSRSEMNVSTLELGDSALYLCASSADFFGELFFGEGSRLTVL.

Only a few counts were recorded for this clonotype. The J gene is TRBJ2-1, the V gene TRBV18; D is perhaps TRBD1 or TRBD2 (5 bases each). The length of the CDR3 is 13 residues. Trimming left V 6 bases short and J 5 bases short, with 11 bases between. Germline lookup yields CDR1 KGHSH and CDR2 LQKENI. The CDR3 reads CASSPGTDNEQFF. Here the CDR3 DNA reads TGTGCCAGCTCCCCCGGGACCGACAATGAGCAGTTCTTC.

V is TRBV5-1 and J is TRBJ1-2; D call uncertain. Germline assignment: CDR1 SGHRS and CDR2 YFSETQ. The CDR3 sequence is 13 residues long. Trimming cost V 4 bases and J 4 bases, with 11 bases left between them. CDR3 residues: CASSQADIYGYTF. CDR3 DNA sequence: TGCGCCAGCAGCCAGGCGGATATCTATGGCTACACCTTC. Looking up the rest from reference TRBV5-1 and TRBJ1-2 gives the full variable domain: KAGVTQTPRYLIKTRGQQVTLSCSPISGHRSVSWYQQTPGQGLQFLFEYFSETQRNKGNFPGRFSGRQFSNSRSEMNVSTLELGDSALYLCASSQADIYGYTFGSGTRLTVV.

This clonotype was seen a handful of times. The chain is built from TRBV10-3 and TRBJ1-1; D is perhaps TRBD1 (5 bases). There are 10 residues in the CDR3. Looked up from germline, CDR1 is ENHRY and CDR2 is SYGVKD. The V and J ends lost 11 bases and 3 bases respectively, with 7 bases between them. This CDR3 is CAGGDTEAFF. CDR3 nucleotides: TGTGCCGGGGGGGACACTGAAGCTTTCTTT.

The chain carries TRBV10-3 and TRBJ1-1, with D hard to call. Trimming took 6 bases from V and 3 from J, leaving 11 bases between them. Germline assignment: CDR1 ENHRY and CDR2 SYGVKD. The CDR3 has 13 amino acids. DNA for the CDR3: TGTGCCATCAGGGAGGGTACACACACTGAAGCTTTCTTT. Its translation: CAIREGTHTEAFF.

This clonotype has more than one count but fewer than ten. This chain uses TRBV10-3 with TRBJ1-2; 9 bases align to TRBD1. The CDR3 is 13 amino acids. Germline V gene data show CDR1 as ENHRY and CDR2 as SYGVKD. The J segment lost 6 bases and the V segment lost 6 bases, leaving 5 bases of the junction unmatched. For the CDR3, the DNA is TGTGCCATCAGATCGGGACAGGGAAATGGCTACACCTTC. This codes for CAIRSGQGNGYTF.

This clonotype has only a few counts. The J gene is TRBJ2-3, the V gene TRBV29-1, with 7 bases fitting TRBD2. J was trimmed by 0 bases and V by 7 bases; bases with no gene match: 4. CDR3 length equals 13 residues. The germline V gene has CDR1 SQVTM and CDR2 ANQGSEA. CDR3 DNA: TGCAGCGCGGGGGGACGTAGCACAGATACGCAGTATTTT. Translation: CSAGGRSTDTQYF.

This clonotype was observed a few times. V is TRBV18 and J is TRBJ1-2; D is perhaps TRBD1 (5 bases). CDR3 length equals 15 residues. Germline V lookup: CDR1 KGHSH, CDR2 LQKENI. Trimming removed 3 bases at V and 4 bases at J, with 15 bases between. CDR3 coding DNA: TGTGCCAGCTCACCCTCCGGACAACTTTTCTATGGCTACACCTTC. Protein sequence: CASSPSGQLFYGYTF.

This rearrangement joins TRBV5-4 to TRBJ2-7, with TRBD1 matching 7 bases. The V gene's germline CDR1 is SGHNT and CDR2 YYREEE (reference sequence). The trim removed 3 bases at V and 2 bases at J, leaving 5 bases unmatched. The CDR3 is 14 amino acids. The CDR3 protein is CASSSQGTPYEQYF. For the CDR3, the DNA is TGTGCCAGCAGCTCACAGGGGACCCCCTACGAGCAGTACTTC.

In its sample, this clonotype was seen many times. This chain connects TRBV6-4 to TRBJ2-1; D ambiguous. CDR3 size: 13 residues. The germline gives CDR1 MRHNA, CDR2 SNTAGT. Trimming shortened V by 3 bases and J by 5 bases, and 8 bases separated the two germline ends. The CDR3 region is CASSETTNNEQFF. CDR3 bases: TGTGCCAGCAGTGAAACTACCAACAATGAGCAGTTCTTC.

This clonotype was detected only a few times. The chain is built from TRBV6-2 or TRBV6-3 and TRBJ2-5, with D unresolved. The germline CDR1 and CDR2 sequences are MNHEY and SVGEGT. The CDR3 totals 15 residues. V was cut by 4 bases and J by 5 bases, with 17 bases left in between. CDR3 DNA sequence: TGTGCCAGCAGTTTATCGAGAATCTCTTTGGAGACCCAGTACTTC. Translating it yields CASSLSRISLETQYF.

The CDR3, as DNA: TGTGCCACGACGGGGGACTATGGCTACACCTTC. Translating gives CATTGDYGYTF. This chain connects TRBV7-9 to TRBJ1-2; tentatively, D is TRBD1 (5 bases). The V end lost 10 bases, the J end lost 3 bases, and 9 bases lay between the germline ends. CDR3 length: 11 amino acids. The germline CDR1 and CDR2 sequences are SEHNR and FQNEAQ (reference sequence).

This chain connects TRBV4-3 to TRBJ2-1; TRBD2 aligns across 10 bases. The CDR3 spans 17 residues. Trimming at V came to 0 bases and at J to 6 bases, leaving 8 bases not matched to a gene. CDR1 and CDR2 (germline): LGHNA, YSLEER. The CDR3 sequence: CASSQDLVAGGINEQFF. CDR3 DNA: TGCGCCAGCAGCCAAGATTTAGTAGCGGGAGGTATCAATGAGCAGTTCTTC.

The rearrangement links TRBV20-1 to TRBJ2-3, with a possible D match to TRBD2 (5 bases). V was clipped by 0 bases and J by 0 bases, with 13 bases between them. CDR3 size: 16 residues. Germline V lookup: CDR1 DFQATT, CDR2 SNEGSKA (reference sequence). The CDR3 DNA reads as TGCAGTGCTAGAGATGCAGGCGGGCGAAGCACAGATACGCAGTATTTT. Translating it yields CSARDAGGRSTDTQYF.